This note documents a single T cell receptor delta chain sequence. Its antigen is not yet known. No base qualities exist here, and no much larger clone lies one base off it. Taken from cysteine to phenylalanine, the CDR3 has 33 residues. The sequence is cut down to CDR3 DNA, 99 bases in frame from base 1. This sample was taken from a study of delta chain sequences of gamma delta T cells (dated by TCRdb to 2016 to 2017). Library method: 5' RACE. Sequencing relied on an Illumina MiSeq. Clonotypes were called again by TCRdb from the public reads via CATT, and duplicate nucleotide sequences were then merged into one entry. The sample table shows about 2,600 delta-chain clones, and more than 4.5% are seen once. Clones ranked in the top ten supply about 50% of the sample.

The source of this sequence is a human donor in good health. The J gene call is TRDJ1, but no V gene call exists; TRDD3, the D gene given by the table, was not confirmed from the DNA. Sequencing input: either unsorted cells or a sorted T cell fraction (not recorded which). The DNA sequence follows: TGTAGTGGTCTTAGTTCTTGGGGGCAGTGGTATCAACGCAGAGTCCGATCGTCTAGCATCTTGGGGATACGCTGGAGTGGGGGCGATAAACTCATCTTT. The encoded protein is CSGLSSWGQWYQRRVRSSSILGIRWSGGDKLIF.